This passage covers 32 T cell receptor beta chains from one sample sequenced in a study of blood T cell repertoires in COVID-19. Profiling relied on immunoSEQ multiplex PCR, and the TCRdb table lists in-frame clones only, not all of them. The data hold about 410,000 clones, with around nine tenths observed a single time. Sequencing was carried out using PBMCs or T cells enriched from blood (not recorded which). The receptors shown here come from a woman in her thirties who had recovered from COVID-19.

The genes are TRBV7-6 and TRBJ2-7, with D tentatively TRBD1 (5 bases). The CDR3 contains 15 residues. Germline CDR1 and CDR2: SGHVS and FNYEAQ. The V gene lost 1 base and the J gene lost 2 bases, with 12 bases spanning the gap. The DNA for the CDR3 is TGTGCCAGCAGCTTAGGGCAGGGTAAGACCTACGAGCAGTACTTC. It codes for CASSLGQGKTYEQYF.

V and J are TRBV28 and TRBJ2-3; no firm D call. The CDR3 is 13 amino acids. Germline CDR1 and CDR2: MDHEN and SYDVKM. Trimming pared 7 bases from V and 2 bases from J, leaving 10 bases between. The CDR3 sequence: CASKEIDTDTQYF. CDR3 nucleotides: TGTGCCAGCAAGGAGATCGACACAGATACGCAGTATTTT.

The J gene is TRBJ2-1, the V gene TRBV5-6; 15 positions match TRBD2. The V segment lost 4 bases and the J segment 3 bases; nucleotides outside the gene matches: 11. The CDR3 length is 19 residues. CDR1 SGHDT and CDR2 YYEEEE come from the germline V gene. The CDR3 region has the DNA TGTGCCAGCAGCAGGGGACTAGCGGGAGGATTACCTATCTACAATGAGCAGTTCTTC. It is translated as CASSRGLAGGLPIYNEQFF.

V is TRBV7-2 and J is TRBJ1-2, with 10 bases lining up with TRBD1. Germline V lookup: CDR1 SGHTA, CDR2 FQGNSA. After removal of 6 bases from V and 8 bases from J, the junction contained 12 bases not matched to a gene. The CDR3 contains 15 residues. The CDR3 nucleotides are TGTGCCAGCAGGCCGACAGGGGGCGCCCCAGGGGGCTACACCTTC. Translating it yields CASRPTGGAPGGYTF.

The chain uses TRBV6-5 and TRBJ1-5; no definite D call. This CDR3 region has 14 residues. V was trimmed by 7 bases and J by 9 bases, leaving 19 bases between them. CDR1 and CDR2 from the germline V gene are MNHEY and SVGAGI. CDR3 nucleotide sequence: TGTGCCAGCATCCCGAGCGGAGGTTTAGGGCCCCAGCATTTT. Translation gives CASIPSGGLGPQHF.

The chain is built from TRBV12-3 or TRBV12-4 and TRBJ2-7, with D uncertain. The CDR3 runs to 13 residues. Trimming stripped 2 bases from V and 5 bases from J, with 10 bases between. CDR3 sequence (DNA): TGTGCCAGCAGTTTACTTGCGACAAACGAGCAGTACTTC. It codes for CASSLLATNEQYF.

The CDR3, as DNA: TGTGCCAGCATGGGGGGTGTCGACGAGCAGTACTTC. This translates into CASMGGVDEQYF. This sequence joins TRBV6-5 and TRBJ2-7; D might be TRBD2 (6 bases). The V end lost 7 bases, the J end lost 5 bases, and 12 bases lay between the germline ends. CDR1 is MNHEY, CDR2 SVGAGI, per germline. CDR3 length: 12 amino acids.

The rearrangement joins TRBV10-1 to TRBJ2-1; 14 nucleotides agree with TRBD2. V was clipped by 8 bases and J by 5 bases; unmatched bases: 8. The CDR3 is 16 residues long. Germline CDR1 is WNHNN and CDR2 is SYGVQD (reference sequence). Here the CDR3 reads CASSRLAGGSDNEQFF. The CDR3 region has the DNA TGCGCCAGCTCTCGACTAGCGGGAGGGTCGGACAATGAGCAGTTCTTC.

A remark on this clone: Other DNA sequences in the same sample also yield this CDR3. The chain couples TRBV30 to TRBJ1-2, with D possibly TRBD1 on 5 matching bases. Germline V gene sequence: CDR1 GTSNPN, CDR2 SVGIG (reference sequence). V dropped 2 bases and J dropped 7 bases, with 8 bases sitting between them. The CDR3 totals 11 residues. The CDR3 DNA reads as TGTGCCTGGAGTCAGGGTGGTGGCTACACCTTC. This codes for CAWSQGGGYTF.

The J gene is TRBJ1-5, the V gene TRBV4-1; tentatively, D is TRBD1 (6 bases). The CDR3 is 15 amino acids. Trimming took 1 base from V and 6 from J, leaving 13 bases between them. Germline loops: CDR1 MGHRA, CDR2 YSYEKL. The CDR3 sequence is CASSQAAGVSQPQHF. The DNA of the CDR3 is TGCGCCAGCAGCCAAGCGGCAGGGGTGAGTCAGCCCCAGCATTTT.

In regard to this clone: This specimen includes other DNA sequences encoding the same CDR3. This chain links TRBV9 with TRBJ1-1; TRBD1 matches 8 bases. The germline V gene has CDR1 SGDLS and CDR2 YYNGEE. This CDR3 spans 14 amino acids. V dropped 4 bases and J dropped 4; count of bases not matched to a gene: 6. The CDR3 bases are TGTGCCAGCAGCCTAGGACAGGGCGGCACTGAAGCTTTCTTT. Translated, it gives CASSLGQGGTEAFF.

This chain connects TRBV4-2 to TRBJ2-7; 9 bases are a match to TRBD2. J lost 2 bases, V lost 0 bases, and 5 bases had no gene match. The CDR3 loop spans 16 amino acids. Germline CDR1 is LGHNA and CDR2 is YNFKEQ. CDR3 loop: CASSQDRASGAYEQYF. Written as DNA, the CDR3 is TGTGCCAGCAGCCAAGATCGGGCTAGCGGGGCCTACGAGCAGTACTTC.

This clone was seen once. Other DNA sequences in this specimen translate into the identical CDR3. The rearrangement uses TRBV11-2 and TRBJ2-7, with TRBD2 matching 12 bases. Unmatched junction bases numbered 1, after V lost 5 bases and J lost 2 bases. This CDR3 region has 14 residues. The germline CDR1 and CDR2 sequences are SGHAT and FQNNGV. For the CDR3, the DNA is TGTGCCAGCAGCCCTAGCGGGAGGGCCTACGAGCAGTACTTC. This codes for CASSPSGRAYEQYF.

This chain connects TRBV7-2 to TRBJ2-1; possible D gene TRBD2, 6 bases. The CDR3 is 16 residues long. Trimming left V 2 bases short and J 0 bases short, with 11 bases between. Germline CDR1 reads SGHTA; CDR2 reads FQGNSA. CDR3 sequence (DNA): TGTGCCAGCAGCTTAAGGGCGGGGTTCTCCTACAATGAGCAGTTCTTC. Protein: CASSLRAGFSYNEQFF.

There are a few counts of this clone. As DNA, the CDR3 is TGTGCCAGCAGCCGTGGACAGGCGAACACTGAAGCTTTCTTT. The encoded protein is CASSRGQANTEAFF. J is TRBJ1-1 and V is TRBV7-3; TRBD1 matches at 7 bases. The J segment lost 1 base and the V segment lost 5 bases, leaving 4 bases of the junction unmatched. CDR1 and CDR2 (germline): SGHTA, FQGTGA. The CDR3 contains 14 residues.

The chain links TRBV24-1 to TRBJ2-2, with 8 nucleotides matching TRBD1. The germline V gene encodes CDR1 KGHDR and CDR2 SFDVKD. Losses at the gene ends were 2 bases for V and 5 bases for J; bases not matched to a gene: 9. CDR3 size: 17 residues. Here the CDR3 reads CATSDYRTGLNTGELFF. In DNA, the CDR3 is TGTGCCACCAGTGATTATCGGACAGGGTTAAATACCGGGGAGCTGTTTTTT.

This clone has more than one count but fewer than ten. The CDR3: CASSLAPGGNSPLHF. CDR3 DNA: TGCGCCAGCAGCTTGGCGCCAGGGGGTAATTCACCCCTCCACTTT. V gene TRBV5-1 combines with J gene TRBJ1-6; 7 nucleotides agree with TRBD1. CDR1 is SGHRS and CDR2 is YFSETQ in the germline V gene. V gave up 0 bases and J gave up 6 bases; unmatched junction bases: 3. The CDR3 sequence is 15 residues long.

The gene calls are TRBV18 and TRBJ2-1; perhaps TRBD2 as D (5 bases). V lost 0 bases, J lost 5 bases, and 8 bases lay in between. The CDR3 loop spans 14 amino acids. CDR1 is KGHSH, CDR2 LQKENI, per germline. The CDR3 reads CASSPPLANNEQFF. In DNA, the CDR3 is TGTGCCAGCTCACCACCCCTAGCCAACAATGAGCAGTTCTTC.

The chain employs TRBV12-5 and TRBJ1-5; D not resolved. The CDR3 runs 15 residues. Trimming left V 1 base short and J 7 bases short, with 14 bases between. From germline, CDR1 is LGHNT and CDR2 FRNRAP. The CDR3 bases are TGTGCTAGTGGTTTGGGAGCTACGGTAGAACAGCCCCAGCATTTT. This encodes CASGLGATVEQPQHF.

This clone was found a few times. The gene calls are TRBV28 and TRBJ1-2, with 9 bases fitting TRBD1. Germline values: CDR1 MDHEN, CDR2 SYDVKM. The trim removed 4 bases at V and 5 bases at J, leaving 5 bases unmatched. This CDR3 is built from 14 residues. For the CDR3, the DNA is TGTGCCAGCAGTTCGGACAGGGGAGGGTATGGCTACACCTTC. Amino acids: CASSSDRGGYGYTF.

The CDR3 nucleotides read TGCGCCAGCAGTTACGGGACAGGGGGCCAAGAGACCCAGTACTTC. Encoded protein: CASSYGTGGQETQYF. The V and J genes are TRBV5-1 and TRBJ2-5; 11 nucleotides agree with TRBD1. The CDR3 spans 15 residues. The germline V gene encodes CDR1 SGHRS and CDR2 YFSETQ. Trimming removed 5 bases from V and 1 base from J; junction bases left unmatched: 4.

For this clone: This specimen includes other DNA sequences encoding the same CDR3. The V and J genes are TRBV4-3 and TRBJ2-7; unclear D gene. This CDR3 has 15 residues. Trimming shortened V by 0 bases and J by 0 bases, and 9 bases separated the two germline ends. CDR1 and CDR2 (germline): LGHNA, YSLEER. CDR3 loop: CASSQDSGYSYEQYF. The CDR3 DNA follows: TGCGCCAGCAGCCAAGACTCAGGATACTCCTACGAGCAGTACTTC.

This clone appeared a single time. The chain employs TRBV15 and TRBJ2-7; D may be TRBD2 (5 bases). This CDR3 is built from 16 residues. V was clipped by 2 bases and J by 6 bases, with 20 bases between them. Germline V gene sequence: CDR1 LNHNV, CDR2 YYDKDF (reference sequence). The CDR3 region is CATSRQTGPGGGEQYF. CDR3 nucleotide sequence: TGTGCCACCAGCAGACAGACCGGGCCCGGAGGAGGCGAGCAGTACTTC. The whole variable domain, filled in from reference TRBV15 and TRBJ2-7, reads DAMVIQNPRYQVTQFGKPVTLSCSQTLNHNVMYWYQQKSSQAPKLLFHYYDKDFNNEADTPDNFQSRRPNTSFCFLDIRSPGLGDTAMYLCATSRQTGPGGGEQYFGPGTRLTVT.

The V call is TRBV5-1, the J call TRBJ2-1; 9 bases agree with TRBD1. V shed 2 bases and J 4 bases; nucleotides not matched to a gene: 13. CDR1 is SGHRS and CDR2 is YFSETQ in the germline V gene. This CDR3 is 18 amino acids long. The CDR3 here is CASSLRGGRTGVYNEQFF. For the CDR3, the DNA is TGCGCCAGCAGCTTAAGGGGCGGTCGGACAGGGGTATACAATGAGCAGTTCTTC.

The chain joins TRBV13 to TRBJ2-3, with D possibly TRBD2 on 6 matching bases. Trimming removed 5 bases at V and 3 bases at J, with 18 bases between. CDR3 length equals 16 residues. CDR1 and CDR2 from the germline V gene are PRHDT and FYEKMQ (reference sequence). The CDR3 protein is CASSHRGWGGTDTQYF. The CDR3 bases are TGTGCCAGCAGCCACCGGGGGTGGGGTGGGACAGATACGCAGTATTTT.

This clone came up a few times. This chain connects TRBV28 to TRBJ1-5; a weak D match, TRBD1 (6 bases). Germline V lookup: CDR1 MDHEN, CDR2 SYDVKM. CDR3 length: 14 residues. The V end was cut by 4 bases, the J end by 2 bases, with 9 bases between. The CDR3 region is CASSSPGGNQPQHF. DNA of the CDR3: TGTGCCAGCAGTTCTCCAGGGGGCAATCAGCCCCAGCATTTT.

The chain carries TRBV27 and TRBJ1-5, with D possibly being TRBD1 (5 bases). In germline, CDR1 is MNHEY, CDR2 SMNVEV (reference sequence). Trimming removed 2 bases from V and 6 bases from J, with 11 bases in between. This CDR3 comprises 14 residues. The CDR3 spells CASSLGGVSQPQHF. CDR3 in DNA: TGTGCCAGCAGTTTAGGGGGGGTGAGTCAGCCCCAGCATTTT.

Points on this clone: The sample carries other DNA sequences with the same CDR3. The rearrangement joins TRBV5-1 to TRBJ2-3; tentatively, D is TRBD2 (6 bases). V was cut by 2 bases and J by 0 bases, with 7 bases left in between. There are 14 residues in the CDR3. Germline V gene data show CDR1 as SGHRS and CDR2 as YFSETQ. CDR3: CASSFSGSTDTQYF. CDR3 bases: TGCGCCAGCAGCTTTAGCGGAAGCACAGATACGCAGTATTTT.

The chain carries TRBV10-3 and TRBJ1-1; D is uncertain. V lost 10 bases to trimming and J lost 3 bases, with 15 bases between them. Germline CDR1 and CDR2: ENHRY and SYGVKD. The CDR3 sequence is 13 residues long. In DNA form, the CDR3 reads TGTGCCACCGAGGGAGTTTTGTACACTGAAGCTTTCTTT. It yields the protein CATEGVLYTEAFF.

V usage is TRBV5-4 and J usage is TRBJ1-6, with no clear D. CDR3 length equals 15 residues. Germline CDR1 and CDR2: SGHNT and YYREEE (reference sequence). The V end was cut by 4 bases, the J end by 7 bases, with 15 bases between. The chain's CDR3 is CASSTFGRLNSPLHF. In DNA form, the CDR3 reads TGTGCCAGCAGCACGTTCGGGAGGCTGAATTCACCCCTCCACTTT.

This chain uses TRBV10-3 with TRBJ2-2, with D maybe TRBD2 (6 bases). Germline V CDR1 and CDR2: ENHRY, SYGVKD. Trimming cost V 3 bases and J 1 base, with 9 bases left between them. This CDR3 comprises 15 residues. The CDR3 coding sequence is TGTGCCATCAGTGAACCGGGACTGAACACCGGGGAGCTGTTTTTT. Its translation: CAISEPGLNTGELFF.

This clone was seen more than once but under ten times. The chain combines TRBV11-1 with TRBJ2-2, with D perhaps matching TRBD2 (6 bases). Germline V lookup: CDR1 SGHAT, CDR2 FQDESV (reference sequence). The ends were cut back, 5 bases at V and 1 base at J, with 14 bases in the middle. The CDR3 spans 16 residues. This CDR3 reads CASSRDFQKNTGELFF. As DNA, the CDR3 is TGTGCCAGCAGCCGGGACTTCCAAAAGAACACCGGGGAGCTGTTTTTT.